Included here is one TCR beta chain sequence, with context. This record belongs to a study of blood T cells in healthy people across ages. Peripheral blood from each donor was collected in a volume of approximately 10 milliliters. No fewer than 5.5 micrograms of total RNA were isolated from every sample. Together with a sample-barcoded 5' primer, a J-beta primer mix was included in a second PCR lasting about 7 to 12 cycles. TCRdb re-called the 5' RACE reads with MiXCR, one entry per CDR3 protein. This table holds 920,000 or so distinct CDR3 sequences, 35% to 55% found once. The CDR3 totals 13 residues. From germline, CDR1 is GTSNPN and CDR2 SVGIG (reference sequence).

The source of this sequence is an older woman in good health. The chain uses TRBV30 and TRBJ2-4; D gene ambiguous. The J call may be incorrect, as the DNA end agrees better with TRBJ2-5. The sample consisted of blood. CDR3 region: CAWSPSPDETQYF. The CDR3 DNA follows: TGTGCCTGGAGTCCTTCCCCGGACGAGACCCAGTACTTC.